The sequence of this T cell receptor beta chain was determined in a study of graft-versus-host responses after intestinal transplantation (dated by TCRdb to the early 2020s). Regarding the research as a whole: The transplants that recipients got were multivisceral, liver-intestinal, or isolated intestinal. Anti-thymocyte globulin induction was given to all recipients, followed by maintenance tacrolimus and steroids for approximately three years. After intestinal transplantation, graft-versus-host and host-versus-graft alloreactive T cell clones were followed in the graft, circulation and bone marrow using bulk TCR-beta CDR3 sequencing. To identify alloreactive clones, pre-transplant mixed lymphocyte reaction products were sequenced and then compared with unstimulated pre-transplant donor and recipient T cells. Of the 20 to 30 intestinal transplant recipients enrolled in the cohort, one of whom was a retransplant, a few patients without pretransplant specimens were excluded. A peak of at least 4% donor T cells among recipient peripheral blood mononuclear cells was the definition used for donor T cell macrochimerism. Rather than being sequenced by the commercial service, samples from three later patients were sequenced in-house on an Illumina MiSeq and processed with MiXCR.

On this clone itself: There is no known antigen for this receptor. No qualities accompany the bases; no much larger clone lies one base away.

The time point label, as the study defines it: cells obtained before transplantation from donor or recipient. CD3+CD4+ and CD3+CD8+ populations were FACS-sorted from unstimulated pre-transplant donor and recipient cells taken from spleen or lymph nodes. The library came from the immunoSEQ multiplex PCR assay. For most patients, genomic DNA was isolated using the Qiagen DNeasy Blood and Tissue Kit and was shipped frozen to Adaptive Biotechnologies for TCR sequencing. High-throughput TCR-beta CDR3 sequencing of genomic DNA from most patients was performed by Adaptive Biotechnologies. For the original study's pipeline: Adaptive's ImmunoSEQ software was the source of the TCR sequencing data for about 18 patients, while three other patients were processed with MiXCR and VDJtools. CD4 versus CD8 sorting errors were corrected by removing sequences found in both subsets at a frequency ratio below 5:1. CDR3 nucleotide sequences shared between donor and recipient were removed because the origin of such sequences could not be assigned. At least 2-fold expansion over unstimulated cells and a minimum CFSE-low frequency of 0.002% (template counts) or 0.001% (read counts) were required for clones to be classified as alloreactive. Clones were considered mappable if detected in sequenced pre-transplant spleen, lymph node, or MLR CFSE-low populations of the donor or recipient. The cumulative frequency of alloreactive clones was calculated as a percentage of all sequences, weighted by copy number. TCRdb provides this immuneACCESS table in a form limited to in-frame rearrangements. Some clones are lacking; in checked studies, under half of them reflect an unresolved V gene, and why the rest are absent is not known. For V, J and clone size, that table is used; D and trimming come from the DNA. The sample yields under 150,000 clones; around 94% were counted once. Around 0.16% of the sample goes to the ten largest clones.

The study at large found these results: GvH clones were found in recipient bone marrow, and some of the GvH clones appeared earlier in ileal mucosa or blood, which is consistent with an intestinal mucosal origin. High GvH to HvG T cell clonal ratios were observed in the allografts of patients with donor T cell macrochimerism. Conclusions were limited by the relatively low number and heterogeneity of intestinal transplant patients. Early after transplant, peak levels of circulating GvH clones were associated with declines in HvG clones.

The sequencing used unstimulated CD4+ T cells sorted from spleen or lymph node cells, collected before intestinal transplant. The TCR originated in a human donor who received an intestinal transplant.

The encoded CDR3 is CASSTGLLTVHTEAFF. The nucleotide sequence reads TGTGCCAGCAGTACCGGGCTTTTAACGGTGCACACTGAAGCTTTCTTT. The chain uses TRBV2 and TRBJ1-1, with no confident D gene call. The germline V gene provides CDR1 SNHLY and CDR2 FYNNEI. The V end loses 5 bases and the J end loses 3 bases, and a stretch of 19 bases separates them. Reading from cysteine to phenylalanine, the CDR3 counts 16 amino acids. Only the CDR3 DNA is retained, 48 bases long and in frame from the first base.